This TCR beta chain originates from a study of blood T cells in healthy people across ages. This clonotype occurred a few times. Its matching antigen is unknown. Study outcomes and limitations: Older age went with lower TCR beta diversity per million T cells, in a roughly linear way. The study lacked donor CMV status, which possibly confounded expanded clonotype changes. PBMCs went unsorted, and a conclusive naive versus antigen-experienced comparison was therefore prevented.

This CDR3 has 14 amino acids. Germline values: CDR1 LGHDT, CDR2 YNNKEL (reference sequence). V gave up 2 bases and J gave up 11 bases, with 18 bases separating them. With a J-beta primer mix and a sample-barcoded 5' primer, a second PCR ran roughly 6 to 11 cycles. A template-switch adaptor containing 12 random nucleotides labeled each cDNA molecule. TCRdb itself ran the 5' RACE reads through MiXCR, one entry per CDR3 protein. The sample records about 780,000 distinct CDR3 sequences, about half being singletons. The receptor was isolated from a man older than 75 in good health. V and J are TRBV3-1 and TRBJ2-5, with D tentatively TRBD2 (5 bases). Sequencing was done on a sample of blood. The CDR3 nucleotides are TGTGCCAGCAGCCAATTATTAGCGAACAATGAGCAGTACTTC. This codes for CASSQLLANNEQYF.